Each of the 5 T cell receptor beta chains below was sequenced from the same sample in a study of T cell clones after liver transplantation (dated by TCRdb to between 2018 and 2021). The protocol used for the library was the immunoSEQ multiplex PCR assay. This is the immuneACCESS table as TCRdb keeps it, with only in-frame sequences that have V and J called. A part of the clones is gone; compared with another copy, unresolved V genes explain less than half, and the rest is unexplained. The sample records under 90,000 clones, about 80% of which are singletons. Of the sample, 0.55% to 0.75% falls within the top ten clones. Reading the label with the study, this specimen's time point is: pre-transplant. The sequencing here drew on CD4+ T cells from blood, taken before liver transplant. The receptors come from a human donor who received a liver transplant.

V usage is TRBV6-1 and J usage is TRBJ2-5; perhaps TRBD2 as D (5 bases). The V end was cut by 8 bases, the J end by 5 bases, with 15 bases between. The CDR3 is 13 residues long. Per the germline V gene, CDR1 is MNHNS and CDR2 is SASEGT. The CDR3 DNA follows: TGTGCCAGCGGTCTCTACGGGGTTGAGACCCAGTACTTC. Amino acids: CASGLYGVETQYF.

This rearrangement joins TRBV14 to TRBJ2-7, with D tentatively TRBD1 or TRBD2 (5 bases each). Germline-derived CDR1 and CDR2 are SGHDN and FVKESK. This CDR3 is built from 15 residues. Trimming took off 1 base at V and 0 bases at J, with 10 bases between the two ends. This chain's CDR3 is CASSQGGTVSYEQYF. CDR3 sequence (DNA): TGTGCCAGCAGCCAAGGGGGGACGGTCTCCTACGAGCAGTACTTC.

For the CDR3, the DNA is TGCGCCAGCAGCTTGGGACTAGCGGGAGAGCCAGATACGCAGTATTTT. Translated: CASSLGLAGEPDTQYF. V is TRBV5-1 and J is TRBJ2-3; 12 bases map to TRBD2. Trimming took 0 bases from V and 4 from J; bases not matched to a gene: 3. CDR3 size: 16 residues. From germline, CDR1 is SGHRS and CDR2 YFSETQ. Full variable domain (rest looked up from reference TRBV5-1 and TRBJ2-3): KAGVTQTPRYLIKTRGQQVTLSCSPISGHRSVSWYQQTPGQGLQFLFEYFSETQRNKGNFPGRFSGRQFSNSRSEMNVSTLELGDSALYLCASSLGLAGEPDTQYFGPGTRLTVL.

The chain uses TRBV5-1 and TRBJ2-7; D may be TRBD1 (5 bases). The germline CDR1 and CDR2 sequences are SGHRS and YFSETQ. The CDR3 runs 12 residues. V lost 7 bases, J lost 3 bases, and 11 bases lay in between. The CDR3 loop is CASGSQGYEQYF. The CDR3 DNA sequence: TGCGCCAGCGGATCGCAGGGCTACGAGCAGTACTTC.

The V call is TRBV28, the J call TRBJ2-7; D is uncertain. The V end lost 1 base, the J end lost 9 bases, and 13 bases lay between the germline ends. This CDR3 spans 13 amino acids. From germline, CDR1 is MDHEN and CDR2 SYDVKM. In DNA form, the CDR3 reads TGTGCCAGCAGTTTATCTGGACCTTGGGCGCAGTACTTC. Protein: CASSLSGPWAQYF.